These 10 T cell receptor beta chains were all obtained from the same sample, sequenced in a study of T cell clonality in common variable immunodeficiency. Study results and caveats: Fewer deletions and N-nucleotide insertions were reportedly seen in common variable immunodeficiency TCR beta sequences.

Their specific antigens are unknown. The repertoire was sequenced with immunoSEQ multiplex PCR; TCRdb's copy has only in-frame clones and lacks some. The data show roughly 39,000 clones, with none appearing a single time. Input material: peripheral blood mononuclear cells. These receptors were taken from a human donor with common variable immunodeficiency.

This clone was detected only a few times. The read terminates 3 residues before the CDR3 end, so the remaining end is supplied by the germline J gene. The V gene is TRBV30, the J gene TRBJ2-7, with TRBD1 identical over 7 bases. CDR3 length: 15 amino acids. Germline CDR1 reads GTSNPN; CDR2 reads SVGIG (reference sequence). J gave up 0 bases and V 0 bases, and 5 bases lay outside the gene matches. The part of the CDR3 DNA that was read is TGTGCCTGGAGTGTTGGGACAGAGAGCTCCTACGAG. This gives the protein CAWSVGTESSYE. The whole CDR3 protein reads CAWSVGTESSYEQYF.

This clone was seen repeatedly, ten times or more. The CDR3 goes on 3 residues after the read ends, and that part is filled in from the germline J gene. This sequence joins TRBV29-1 and TRBJ2-7; 12 bases are shared with TRBD2. With 0 bases clipped from V and 2 bases from J, the junction kept 2 bases outside the gene matches. CDR1 is SQVTM and CDR2 is ANQGSEA in the germline V gene. CDR3 length: 15 amino acids. The CDR3 here is CSVEDRLAGAYEQYF. The CDR3 DNA, read in part, is TGCAGCGTTGAAGATCGACTAGCGGGAGCCTACGAG.

In this sample, this clone turned up many times. The read ends 3 residues shy of where the CDR3 ends; the end is completed using the germline J gene. This rearrangement joins TRBV11-2 to TRBJ1-2; 8 nucleotides align to TRBD1. The CDR3 runs to 12 residues. With 10 bases clipped from V and 7 bases from J, the junction kept 8 bases outside the gene matches. Germline CDR1 is SGHAT and CDR2 is FQNNGV. CDR3 bases read: TGTGCCACGGGTAGGACAGGGCTTGGC. Translation: CATGRTGLG. The whole CDR3 reads CATGRTGLGYTF.

This clone was recorded a few times. The covered CDR3 bases are TGTGCCAGTAGTGTACGGACAGGGATCTACGAG. This encodes CASSVRTGIYE. The whole CDR3 sequence is CASSVRTGIYEQYF. The chain has TRBV19 and TRBJ2-7; 8 positions agree with TRBD1. The CDR3 is cut off 3 residues early in the read; its end comes from the germline J gene. V trimming: 5 bases; J trimming: 3 bases; junction bases outside the gene matches: 6. There are 14 residues in the CDR3. Germline CDR1 and CDR2: LNHDA and SQIVND (reference sequence).

This clone was counted ten times or more. The read terminates 3 residues ahead of where the CDR3 ends, so the germline J gene completes it. The J gene is TRBJ1-2, the V gene TRBV5-1, with TRBD1 matching 8 bases. Trimming at V came to 3 bases and at J to 7 bases, leaving 5 bases not matched to a gene. There are 13 residues in the CDR3. Germline lookup yields CDR1 SGHRS and CDR2 YFSETQ. The sequenced part of the CDR3 DNA is TGCGCCAGCAGCTCTCCGACAGGGGCTGGC. It yields the protein CASSSPTGAG. The CDR3 as a whole reads CASSSPTGAGYTF.

This clone has at least ten counts. The read halts 3 residues ahead of the CDR3 end, with the missing end drawn from the germline J gene. The chain is built from TRBV7-8 and TRBJ2-2; 7 bases are shared with TRBD2. The CDR3 covers 15 residues. From germline, CDR1 is SGHVS and CDR2 FQNEAQ. V trimming: 1 base; J trimming: 7 bases; junction bases outside the gene matches: 6. The CDR3 DNA, read in part, is TGTGCCAGCAGCTTAGACGGCAAGCGGGGCGGGGAG. Its translation: CASSLDGKRGGE. The whole CDR3 region reads CASSLDGKRGGELFF.

The covered CDR3 bases are TGTGCCAGCAGTGTCGCGGAGGAGCGGGGAAATACG. Residues: CASSVAEERGNT. The complete CDR3 sequence is CASSVAEERGNTQYF. The V and J genes are TRBV2 and TRBJ2-3; 7 bases agree with TRBD2. The observed sequence ends 3 residues before the CDR3 terminus, with the missing tail filled in from the germline J gene. The length of the CDR3 is 15 residues. The V gene's germline CDR1 is SNHLY and CDR2 FYNNEI. The J segment lost 7 bases and the V segment lost 4 bases, leaving 11 bases of the junction unmatched.

Of note for this clone: The read falls 3 residues short of the CDR3 end, and the missing part is taken from the germline J gene. The chain is built from TRBV7-3 and TRBJ2-1, with 7 bases lining up with TRBD2. Trimming took 2 bases from V and 0 from J; bases not matched to a gene: 4. The CDR3 length is 16 residues. Germline CDR1 reads SGHTA; CDR2 reads FQGTGA. The CDR3: CASSLLAASSYNEQFF. CDR3 bases read: TGTGCCAGCAGCTTACTAGCGGCAAGCTCCTACAATGAG.

For this clone: The sequenced fragment ends 3 residues before the CDR3 boundary, so the rest is inferred from the germline J gene. This chain links TRBV18 with TRBJ1-4, with no clear D. The germline V gene encodes CDR1 KGHSH and CDR2 LQKENI. Trimming removed 1 base at V and 4 bases at J, with 10 bases between. This CDR3 region has 15 residues. CDR3 amino acids: CASSPQGSLNEKLFF. The sequenced part of the CDR3 DNA is TGTGCCAGCTCACCACAGGGCAGTCTTAATGAAAAA.

This clone occurred a few times. Read coverage stops 3 residues before the CDR3 terminus; the germline J gene supplies the remainder. The chain joins TRBV19 to TRBJ1-6; the match to TRBD1 covers 10 bases. CDR1 and CDR2 (germline): LNHDA, SQIVND (reference sequence). The junction had 8 bases not matched to a gene; V was cut back by 8 bases and J by 7 bases. The CDR3 covers 15 residues. CDR3 in amino acids: CASLGQGSYNSPLHF. CDR3 DNA (partial): TGTGCCAGTTTGGGACAGGGGAGTTACAATTCACCC.